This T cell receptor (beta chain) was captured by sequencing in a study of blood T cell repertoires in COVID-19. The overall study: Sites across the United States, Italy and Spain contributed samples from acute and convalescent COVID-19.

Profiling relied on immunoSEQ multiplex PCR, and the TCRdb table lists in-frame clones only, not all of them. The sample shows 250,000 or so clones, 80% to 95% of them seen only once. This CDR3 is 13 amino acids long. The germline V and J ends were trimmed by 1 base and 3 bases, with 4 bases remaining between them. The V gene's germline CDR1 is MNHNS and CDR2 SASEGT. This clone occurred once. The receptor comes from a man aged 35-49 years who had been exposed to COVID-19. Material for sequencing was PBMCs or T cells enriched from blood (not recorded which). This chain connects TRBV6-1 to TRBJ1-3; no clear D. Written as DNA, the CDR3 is TGTGCCAGCAGTGAAGTAGTTGGAAACACCATATATTTT. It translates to CASSEVVGNTIYF.